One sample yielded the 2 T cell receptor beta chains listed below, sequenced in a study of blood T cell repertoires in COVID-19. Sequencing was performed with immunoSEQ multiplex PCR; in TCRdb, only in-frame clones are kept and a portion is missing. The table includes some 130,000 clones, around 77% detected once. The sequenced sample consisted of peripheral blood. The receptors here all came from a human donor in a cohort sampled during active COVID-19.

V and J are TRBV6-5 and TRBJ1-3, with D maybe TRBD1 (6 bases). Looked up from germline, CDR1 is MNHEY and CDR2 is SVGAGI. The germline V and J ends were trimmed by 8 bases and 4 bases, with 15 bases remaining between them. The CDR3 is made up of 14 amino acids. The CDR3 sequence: CASHLGGEGNTIYF. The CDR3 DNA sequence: TGTGCCAGCCATCTTGGGGGCGAAGGAAACACCATATATTTT.

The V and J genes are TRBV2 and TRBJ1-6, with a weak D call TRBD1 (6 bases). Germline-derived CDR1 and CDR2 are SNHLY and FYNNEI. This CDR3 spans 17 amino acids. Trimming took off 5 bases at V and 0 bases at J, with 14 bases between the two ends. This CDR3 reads CASSRGAILSYNSPLHF. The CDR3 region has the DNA TGTGCCAGCAGTCGGGGGGCGATCCTCTCCTATAATTCACCCCTCCACTTT.